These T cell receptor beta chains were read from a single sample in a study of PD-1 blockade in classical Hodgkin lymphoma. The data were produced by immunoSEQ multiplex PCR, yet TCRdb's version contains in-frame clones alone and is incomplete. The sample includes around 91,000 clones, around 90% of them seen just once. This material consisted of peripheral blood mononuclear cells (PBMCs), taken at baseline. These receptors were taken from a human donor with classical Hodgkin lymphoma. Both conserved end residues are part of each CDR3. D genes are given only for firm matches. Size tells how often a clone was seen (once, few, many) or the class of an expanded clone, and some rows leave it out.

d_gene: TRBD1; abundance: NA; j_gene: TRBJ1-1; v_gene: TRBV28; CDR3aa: CASSRTGTENTEAFF; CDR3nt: TGTGCCAGCAGCCGGACCGGGACAGAGAACACTGAAGCTTTCTTT
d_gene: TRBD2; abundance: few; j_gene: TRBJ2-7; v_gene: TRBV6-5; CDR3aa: CASRHSGSGSEQYF; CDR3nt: TGTGCCAGCAGGCATAGCGGGAGTGGTAGCGAGCAGTACTTC
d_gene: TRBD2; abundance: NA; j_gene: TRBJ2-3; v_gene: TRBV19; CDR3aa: CASSIRGGDTQYF; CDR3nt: TGTGCCAGTAGCATTCGGGGGGGAGATACGCAGTATTTT
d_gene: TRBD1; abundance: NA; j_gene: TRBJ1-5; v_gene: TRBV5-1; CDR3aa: CASSLGGTDSNQPQHF; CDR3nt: TGCGCCAGCAGCTTGGGGGGGACAGATAGCAATCAGCCCCAGCATTTT
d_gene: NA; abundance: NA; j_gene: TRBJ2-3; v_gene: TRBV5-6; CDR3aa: CASSTGPGLLVTDTQYF; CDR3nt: TGTGCCAGCAGCACCGGGCCGGGCCTACTTGTCACAGATACGCAGTATTTT
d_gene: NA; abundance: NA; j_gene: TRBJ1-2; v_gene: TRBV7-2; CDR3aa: CASSLAYDGLSYGYTF; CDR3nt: TGTGCCAGCAGCTTAGCCTACGACGGGTTGAGCTATGGCTACACCTTC
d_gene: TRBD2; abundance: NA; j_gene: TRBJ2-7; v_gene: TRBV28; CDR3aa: CASSFRGREKGEQYF; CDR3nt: TGTGCCAGCAGTTTCCGGGGGAGGGAAAAGGGCGAGCAGTACTTC
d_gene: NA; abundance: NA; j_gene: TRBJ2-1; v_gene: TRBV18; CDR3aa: CASSPRVYNEQFF; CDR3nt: TGTGCCAGCTCACCAAGGGTCTACAATGAGCAGTTCTTC
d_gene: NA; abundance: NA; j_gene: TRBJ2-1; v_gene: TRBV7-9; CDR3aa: CASSLVLSGTKQFF; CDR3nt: TGTGCCAGCAGCTTAGTTTTATCCGGGACAAAGCAGTTCTTC
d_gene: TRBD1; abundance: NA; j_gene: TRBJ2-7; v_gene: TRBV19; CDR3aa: CASSGGQGSSYEQYF; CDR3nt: TGTGCCAGTAGTGGGGGACAGGGGAGCTCCTACGAGCAGTACTTC
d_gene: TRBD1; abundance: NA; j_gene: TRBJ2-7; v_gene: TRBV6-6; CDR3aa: CASTLTGGHEQYF; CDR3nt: TGTGCCAGCACCTTGACAGGGGGCCACGAGCAGTACTTC
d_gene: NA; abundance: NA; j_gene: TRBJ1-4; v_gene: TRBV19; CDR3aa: CASTIEGGEGEKLFF; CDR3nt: TGTGCCAGTACCATCGAGGGGGGGGAAGGAGAAAAACTGTTTTTT
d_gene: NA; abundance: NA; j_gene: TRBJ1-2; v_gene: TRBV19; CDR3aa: CATQQGDYGYTF; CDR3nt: TGTGCCACCCAACAGGGCGACTATGGCTACACCTTC
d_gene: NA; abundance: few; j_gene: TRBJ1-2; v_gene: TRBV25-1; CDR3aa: CASSEATAYGYTF; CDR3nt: TGTGCCAGCAGTGAAGCAACAGCCTATGGCTACACCTTC
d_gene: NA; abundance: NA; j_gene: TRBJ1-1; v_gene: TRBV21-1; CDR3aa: CASSNEGVNTEAFF; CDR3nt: TGTGCCAGCAGCAATGAGGGGGTGAACACTGAAGCTTTCTTT
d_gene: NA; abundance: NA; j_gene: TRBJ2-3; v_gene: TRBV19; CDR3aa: CASKEQSTTDTQYF; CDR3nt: TGTGCCAGTAAGGAGCAATCGACCACAGATACGCAGTATTTT
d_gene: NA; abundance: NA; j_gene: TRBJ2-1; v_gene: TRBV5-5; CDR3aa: CASSLDGASYNEQFF; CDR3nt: TGTGCCAGCAGCTTGGACGGAGCCTCCTACAATGAGCAGTTCTTC
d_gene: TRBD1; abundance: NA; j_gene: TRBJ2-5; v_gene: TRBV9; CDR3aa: CASSARQGTVPEETQYF; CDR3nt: TGTGCCAGCAGCGCCAGACAGGGGACGGTACCCGAGGAGACCCAGTACTTC
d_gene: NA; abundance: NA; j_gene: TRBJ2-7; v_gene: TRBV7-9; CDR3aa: CASQGVEQYF; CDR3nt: TGTGCCAGCCAAGGGGTTGAGCAGTACTTC
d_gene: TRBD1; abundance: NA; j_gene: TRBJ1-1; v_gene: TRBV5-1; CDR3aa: CASSLEDRRNTEAFF; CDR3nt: TGCGCCAGCAGCTTAGAGGACAGGCGGAACACTGAAGCTTTCTTT
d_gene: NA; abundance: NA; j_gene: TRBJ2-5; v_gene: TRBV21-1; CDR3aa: CASSKEVEPKRGETQYF; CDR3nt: TGTGCCAGCAGCAAAGAGGTAGAGCCGAAGCGGGGGGAGACCCAGTACTTC
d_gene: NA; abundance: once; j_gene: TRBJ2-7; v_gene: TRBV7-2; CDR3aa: CASSPFSYEQYF; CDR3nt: TGTGCCAGCAGCCCCTTCTCCTACGAGCAGTACTTC
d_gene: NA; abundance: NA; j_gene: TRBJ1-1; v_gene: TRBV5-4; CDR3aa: CASSLETYYTEAFF; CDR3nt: TGTGCCAGCAGCCTCGAAACCTACTACACTGAAGCTTTCTTT
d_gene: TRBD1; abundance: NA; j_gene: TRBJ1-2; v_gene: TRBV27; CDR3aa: CASTFSAGQGNYGYTF; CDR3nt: TGTGCCAGCACCTTTAGTGCAGGACAGGGGAACTATGGCTACACCTTC
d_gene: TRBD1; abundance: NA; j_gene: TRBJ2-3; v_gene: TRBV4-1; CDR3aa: CASSQETGVWTDTQYF; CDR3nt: TGCGCCAGCAGCCAAGAGACAGGGGTATGGACAGATACGCAGTATTTT
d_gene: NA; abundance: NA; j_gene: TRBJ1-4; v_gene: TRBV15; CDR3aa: CATSRDRTRTGEKLFF; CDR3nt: TGTGCCACCAGCAGAGATAGGACAAGGACGGGCGAAAAACTGTTTTTT
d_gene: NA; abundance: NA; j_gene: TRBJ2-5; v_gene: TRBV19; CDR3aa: CASSIVGQETQYF; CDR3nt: TGTGCCAGTAGTATCGTGGGCCAAGAGACCCAGTACTTC
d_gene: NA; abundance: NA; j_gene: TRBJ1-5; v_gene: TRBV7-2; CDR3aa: CASSLDKQPQHF; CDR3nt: TGTGCCAGCAGCTTAGACAAACAGCCCCAGCATTTT
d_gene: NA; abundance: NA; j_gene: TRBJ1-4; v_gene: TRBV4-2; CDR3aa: CASSQEPLEKLFF; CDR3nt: TGTGCCAGCAGCCAAGAGCCATTGGAAAAACTGTTTTTT
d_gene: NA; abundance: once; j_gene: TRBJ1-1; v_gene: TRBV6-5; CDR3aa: CASSYGSGQAPLF; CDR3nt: TGTGCCAGCAGTTACGGTTCGGGACAAGCACCGCTCTTT
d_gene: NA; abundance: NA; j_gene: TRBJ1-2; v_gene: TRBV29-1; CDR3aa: CSVAEPLRGYTF; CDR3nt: TGCAGCGTTGCGGAGCCCCTCCGGGGCTACACCTTC
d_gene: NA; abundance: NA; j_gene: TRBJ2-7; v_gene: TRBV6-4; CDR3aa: CASSDGGPNEQYF; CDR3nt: TGTGCCAGCAGTGACGGGGGGCCAAACGAGCAGTACTTC
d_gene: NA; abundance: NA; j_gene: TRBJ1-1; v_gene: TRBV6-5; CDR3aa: CASSPTVNTEAFF; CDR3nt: TGTGCCAGCAGTCCGACGGTGAATACTGAAGCTTTCTTT
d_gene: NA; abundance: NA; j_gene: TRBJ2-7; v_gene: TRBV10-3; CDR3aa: CAISEDRGYEQYF; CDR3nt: TGTGCCATCAGTGAGGATCGGGGCTACGAGCAGTACTTC
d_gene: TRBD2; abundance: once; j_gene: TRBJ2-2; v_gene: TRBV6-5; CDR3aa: CASTAGRGAAGELFF; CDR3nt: TGTGCCAGCACCGCCGGGAGGGGGGCTGCCGGGGAGCTGTTTTTT
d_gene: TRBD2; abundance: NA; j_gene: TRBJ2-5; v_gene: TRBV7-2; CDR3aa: CASSLAPPSGRGETQYF; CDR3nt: TGTGCCAGCAGCTTAGCCCCACCTAGCGGGCGGGGAGAGACCCAGTACTTC
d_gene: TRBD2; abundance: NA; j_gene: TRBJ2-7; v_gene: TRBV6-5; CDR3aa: CASRRVSGTYEQYF; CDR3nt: TGTGCCAGCCGCAGGGTTAGCGGGACATACGAGCAGTACTTC
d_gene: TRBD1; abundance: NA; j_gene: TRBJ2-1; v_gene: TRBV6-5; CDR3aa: CASSYTGVRYNEQFF; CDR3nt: TGTGCCAGCAGTTACACAGGGGTCCGGTACAATGAGCAGTTCTTC
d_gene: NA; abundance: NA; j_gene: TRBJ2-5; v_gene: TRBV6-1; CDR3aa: CASTLGGRRGETQYF; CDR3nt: TGTGCCAGCACCCTCGGGGGTCGCCGAGGGGAGACCCAGTACTTC
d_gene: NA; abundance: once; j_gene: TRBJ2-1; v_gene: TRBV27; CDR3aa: CASSLGGGLYNEQFF; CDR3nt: TGTGCCAGCAGTTTAGGTGGGGGATTATACAATGAGCAGTTCTTC